The clone carrying this T cell receptor (beta chain) was seen at least ten times. The authors' processing: Estimates of nucleated cell counts were drawn from the amplification of reference gene primers. TCRdb keeps only in-frame clones here, not all; method: immunoSEQ multiplex PCR. That table supplies the V and J calls and clone size; D and trimming were determined from the DNA. The sample shows roughly 150,000 clones, over 80% of them seen only once. These data originate in a study of blood T cell repertoires in COVID-19. Germline CDR1 MNHEY, CDR2 SMNVEV (reference sequence). The CDR3 extends over 13 amino acids. Trimming removed 5 bases at V and 6 bases at J, with 11 bases between. In terms of age and location, participants ranged from roughly 18 to 95 years and lived in approximately 24 US areas. Participants were placed into cohorts based on the clinical history they reported. A case of COVID-19 had been met by exposed participants within 2 weeks before study entry.

This clonotype originated in a man aged 65 to 79 who had been exposed to COVID-19. What was sequenced was PBMCs or T cells enriched from blood (not recorded which). The chain uses TRBV27 and TRBJ1-5; D gene uncertain. CDR3 DNA sequence: TGTGCCAGCAGTGCGGCGGGAGCTCAGCCCCAGCATTTT. Its protein product is CASSAAGAQPQHF.